Ten or more counts support the clone carrying this T cell receptor (beta chain). What it recognizes is unknown. Quantitative molecular-barcoded 5'-RACE generated the TCR beta libraries. Using its own MiXCR run on the 5' RACE reads, TCRdb lists one record per CDR3 protein. The data hold 470,000 or so distinct CDR3 sequences, with roughly a quarter observed a single time. These data are taken from a study of CD8 T cells in ankylosing spondylitis. General study points: Past research had described some motif variants in reactive arthritis synovial fluid and blood. Blood from ankylosing spondylitis patients appeared to carry a characteristic roughly 8-variant TCR beta motif. Disease-linked clones were reportedly significantly enriched in matched ankylosing spondylitis synovial fluid.

The V gene lost 2 bases and the J gene lost 0 bases, with 5 bases spanning the gap. From germline, CDR1 is SGHTA and CDR2 FQGNSA. The CDR3 has 14 amino acids. Material: blood, either unsorted or a sorted T cell fraction (not recorded which). V gene TRBV7-2 combines with J gene TRBJ1-3; D possibly corresponds to TRBD1 (5 bases). The TCR originated in a male donor with ankylosing spondylitis. The CDR3: CASSLQGSGNTIYF. CDR3 bases: TGTGCCAGCAGCTTACAGGGCTCTGGAAACACCATATATTTT.